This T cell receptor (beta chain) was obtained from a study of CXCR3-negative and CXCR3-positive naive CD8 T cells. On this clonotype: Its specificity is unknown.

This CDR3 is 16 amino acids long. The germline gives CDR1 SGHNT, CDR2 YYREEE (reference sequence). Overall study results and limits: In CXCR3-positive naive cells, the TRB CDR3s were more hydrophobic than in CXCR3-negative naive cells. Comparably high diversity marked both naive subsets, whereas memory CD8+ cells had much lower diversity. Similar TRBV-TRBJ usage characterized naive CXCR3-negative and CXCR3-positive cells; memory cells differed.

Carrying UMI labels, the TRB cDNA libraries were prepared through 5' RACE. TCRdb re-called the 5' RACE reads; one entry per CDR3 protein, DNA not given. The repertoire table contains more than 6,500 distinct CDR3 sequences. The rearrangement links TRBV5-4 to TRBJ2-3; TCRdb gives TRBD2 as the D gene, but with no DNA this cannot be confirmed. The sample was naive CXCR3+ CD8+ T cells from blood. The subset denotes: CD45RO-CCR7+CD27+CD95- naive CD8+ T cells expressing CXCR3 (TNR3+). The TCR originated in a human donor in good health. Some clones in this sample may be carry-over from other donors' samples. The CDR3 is CASSLGLAGTTDTQYF.